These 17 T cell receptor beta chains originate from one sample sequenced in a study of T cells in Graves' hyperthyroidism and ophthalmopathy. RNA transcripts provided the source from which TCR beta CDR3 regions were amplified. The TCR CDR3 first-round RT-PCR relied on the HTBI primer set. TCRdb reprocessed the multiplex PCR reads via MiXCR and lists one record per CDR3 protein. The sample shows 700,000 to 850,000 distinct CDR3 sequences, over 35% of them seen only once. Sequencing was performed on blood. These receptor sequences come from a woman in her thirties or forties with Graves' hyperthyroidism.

The CDR3 loop is CASTKSGVGLYGYTF. The DNA of the CDR3 is TGTGCCAGCACCAAAAGCGGGGTTGGGCTCTATGGCTACACCTTC. This chain connects TRBV12-3 or TRBV12-4 to TRBJ1-2; D not resolved. Trimming left V 7 bases short and J 4 bases short, with 19 bases between. This CDR3 spans 15 amino acids.

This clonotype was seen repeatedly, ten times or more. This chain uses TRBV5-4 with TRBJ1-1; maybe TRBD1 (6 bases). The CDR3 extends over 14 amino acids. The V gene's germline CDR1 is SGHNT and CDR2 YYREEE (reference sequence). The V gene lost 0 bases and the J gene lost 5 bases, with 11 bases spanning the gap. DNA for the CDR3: TGTGCCAGCAGCTTGGAACAGGGTGGGACTGAAGCTTTCTTT. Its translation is CASSLEQGGTEAFF.

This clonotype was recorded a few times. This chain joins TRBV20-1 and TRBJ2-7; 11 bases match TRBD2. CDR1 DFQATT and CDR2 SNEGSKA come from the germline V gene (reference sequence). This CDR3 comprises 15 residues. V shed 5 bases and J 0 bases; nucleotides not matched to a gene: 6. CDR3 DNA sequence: TGCAGTGCTGTGACTAGCGGGGACCTCTCCTACGAGCAGTACTTC. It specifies CSAVTSGDLSYEQYF.

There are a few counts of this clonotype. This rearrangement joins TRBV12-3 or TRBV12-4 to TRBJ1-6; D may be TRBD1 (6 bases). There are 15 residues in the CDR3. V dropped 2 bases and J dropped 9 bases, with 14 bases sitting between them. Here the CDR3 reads CASSLSGGSFSPLHF. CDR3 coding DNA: TGTGCCAGCAGTTTAAGTGGGGGCTCGTTTTCACCCCTCCACTTT.

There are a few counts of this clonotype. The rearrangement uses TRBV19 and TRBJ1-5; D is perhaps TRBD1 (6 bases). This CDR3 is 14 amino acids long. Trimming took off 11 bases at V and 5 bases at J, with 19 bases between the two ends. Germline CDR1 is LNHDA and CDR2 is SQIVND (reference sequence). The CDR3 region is CASSSGEFHQPQHF. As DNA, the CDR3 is TGTGCCTCATCATCAGGGGAGTTCCATCAGCCCCAGCATTTT.

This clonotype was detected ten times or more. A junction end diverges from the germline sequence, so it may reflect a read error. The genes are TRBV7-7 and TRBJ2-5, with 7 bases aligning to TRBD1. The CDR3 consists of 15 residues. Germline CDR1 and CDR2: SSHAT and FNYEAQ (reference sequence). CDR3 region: CASSLVTGIQETQYF. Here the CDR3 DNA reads TGTGCTAGCAGCCTAGTGACAGGGATCCAAGAGACCCAGTACTTC.

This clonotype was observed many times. The CDR3 nucleotides read TGCAGTGCTAGAACGGGAGGGCCCAGCGAGCAGTACTTC. Amino acid sequence: CSARTGGPSEQYF. This sequence joins TRBV20-1 and TRBJ2-7, with TRBD2 identical over 8 bases. From germline, CDR1 is DFQATT and CDR2 SNEGSKA (reference sequence). With 2 bases clipped from V and 6 bases from J, the junction kept 6 bases outside the gene matches. This CDR3 comprises 13 residues.

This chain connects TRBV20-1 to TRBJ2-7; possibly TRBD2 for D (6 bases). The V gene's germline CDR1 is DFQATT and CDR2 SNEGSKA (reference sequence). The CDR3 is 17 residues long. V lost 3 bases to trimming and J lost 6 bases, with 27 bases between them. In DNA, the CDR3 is TGCAGTGCTAGGGCCCCGCCCGGGCGGGGCAGGACCTGCGAGCAGTACTTC. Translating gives CSARAPPGRGRTCEQYF.

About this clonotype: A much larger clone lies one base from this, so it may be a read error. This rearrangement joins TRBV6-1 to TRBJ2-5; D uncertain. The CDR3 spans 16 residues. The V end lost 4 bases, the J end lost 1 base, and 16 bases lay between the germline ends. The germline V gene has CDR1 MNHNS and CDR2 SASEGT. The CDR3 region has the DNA TGTGCCAGCAGTGTAGGGTTGATAGGGTCCCAAGAGACCCAGTACTTC. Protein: CASSVGLIGSQETQYF.

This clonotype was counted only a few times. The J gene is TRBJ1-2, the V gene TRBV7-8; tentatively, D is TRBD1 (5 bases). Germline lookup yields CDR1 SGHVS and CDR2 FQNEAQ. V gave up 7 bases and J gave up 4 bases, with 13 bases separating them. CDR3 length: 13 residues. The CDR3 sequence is CASTIRTGYGYTF. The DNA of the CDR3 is TGTGCCAGCACCATAAGAACAGGCTATGGCTACACCTTC. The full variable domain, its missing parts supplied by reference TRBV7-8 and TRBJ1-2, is GAGVSQSPRYKVAKRGQDVALRCDPISGHVSLFWYQQALGQGPEFLTYFQNEAQLDKSGLPSDRFFAERPEGSVSTLKIQRTQQEDSAVYLCASTIRTGYGYTFGSGTRLTVV.

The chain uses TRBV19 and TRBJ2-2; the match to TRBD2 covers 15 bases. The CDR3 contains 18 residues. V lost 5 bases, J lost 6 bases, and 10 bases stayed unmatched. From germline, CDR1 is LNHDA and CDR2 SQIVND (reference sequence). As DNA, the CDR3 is TGTGCCAGTAGTTCCCGGACTAGCGGGGGGGCCCGCGCCGGGGAGCTGTTTTTT. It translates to CASSSRTSGGARAGELFF.

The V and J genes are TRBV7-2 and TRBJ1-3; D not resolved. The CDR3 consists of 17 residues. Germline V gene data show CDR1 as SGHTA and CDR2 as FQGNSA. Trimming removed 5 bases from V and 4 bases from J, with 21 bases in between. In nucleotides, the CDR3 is TGTGCCAGCAGCATAAGCTCTAGCGAGGGATCAGGAAACACCATATATTTT. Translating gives CASSISSSEGSGNTIYF.

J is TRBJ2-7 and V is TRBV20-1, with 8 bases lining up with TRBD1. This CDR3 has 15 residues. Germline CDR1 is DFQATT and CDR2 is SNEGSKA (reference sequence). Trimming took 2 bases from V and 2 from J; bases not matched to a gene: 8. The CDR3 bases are TGCAGTGCTAGAAATAGGACAGGGCGAACCTACGAGCAGTACTTC. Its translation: CSARNRTGRTYEQYF.

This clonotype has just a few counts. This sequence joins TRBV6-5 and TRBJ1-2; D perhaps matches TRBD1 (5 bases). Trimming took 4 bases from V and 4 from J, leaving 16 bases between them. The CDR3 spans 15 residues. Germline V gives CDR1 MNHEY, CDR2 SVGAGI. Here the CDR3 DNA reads TGTGCCAGCAGTTGGGGGTCACGCCCAGCCTATGGCTACACCTTC. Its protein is CASSWGSRPAYGYTF.

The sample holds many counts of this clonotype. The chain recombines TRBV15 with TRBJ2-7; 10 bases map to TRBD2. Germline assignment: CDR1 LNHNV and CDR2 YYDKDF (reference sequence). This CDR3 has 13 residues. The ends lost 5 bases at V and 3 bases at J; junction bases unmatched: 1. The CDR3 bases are TGTGCCACCAGCCTAGCGGGAGACTACGAGCAGTACTTC. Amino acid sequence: CATSLAGDYEQYF.

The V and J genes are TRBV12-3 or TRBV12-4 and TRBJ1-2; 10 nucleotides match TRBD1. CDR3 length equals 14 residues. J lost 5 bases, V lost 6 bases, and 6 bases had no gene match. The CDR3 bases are TGTGCCAGCAGCCCGGGACAGGGGAGGTATGGCTACACCTTC. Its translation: CASSPGQGRYGYTF.

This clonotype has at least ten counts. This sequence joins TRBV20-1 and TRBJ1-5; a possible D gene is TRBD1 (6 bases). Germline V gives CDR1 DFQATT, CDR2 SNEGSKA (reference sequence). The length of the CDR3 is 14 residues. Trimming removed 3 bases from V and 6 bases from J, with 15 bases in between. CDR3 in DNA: TGCAGTGCTAGGGAGAACCTCAGGGGTCAGCCCCAGCATTTT. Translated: CSARENLRGQPQHF.